The T cell receptor (beta chain) described here comes from a study of regulatory T cells in long-lasting Graves disease. The table lists this clonotype with a few counts. The time point: newly diagnosed GD, antithyroid drugs for less than 3 months. Preparation of the TCR library used RNA extracted from PBMCs. Looked up from germline, CDR1 is DFQATT and CDR2 is SNEGSKA (reference sequence). This CDR3 contains 15 residues. Assembly of TCR beta libraries relied on iRepertoire HTBI primers together with Arm-PCR of CDR3 regions. TCRdb reanalysed the multiplex PCR reads using MiXCR and keeps one entry per CDR3 protein. The data hold about 500,000 distinct CDR3 sequences, with around 12% observed a single time. These data were also reused for a study on T cells in Graves' hyperthyroidism and ophthalmopathy. That paper states: In blood, most of the thyroid clonotypes expanded above 0.001 were also present.

The TCR was taken from a woman aged 25 to 39 with Graves disease. Sequenced material: peripheral blood mononuclear cells (PBMCs), taken at new diagnosis, from a patient treated with antithyroid drugs. The chain is built from TRBV20-1 and TRBJ2-3; TRBD1 matches at 7 bases. The J call may be incorrect, as the DNA end agrees better with TRBJ2-5. CDR3 loop: CSARDRQGITETQYF. The CDR3 nucleotides are TGCAGTGCTAGAGATAGACAGGGCATTACGGAGACCCAGTACTTC.